This entry is about one TCR beta chain. Seattle participants joined during active infection and were tracked over time. V was cut by 5 bases and J by 1 base, with 11 bases left in between. This CDR3 is 15 amino acids long. Germline values: CDR1 SGHVS, CDR2 FQNEAQ. As handled by the study authors: The authors estimated nucleated cell counts from reference gene primer amplification. Data came from immunoSEQ multiplex PCR; TCRdb stores just in-frame clones and leaves some out. V, J and clone size derive from that table, while D and trimming were established from the DNA sequence. The sample consists of 150,000 to 170,000 clones, 70% to 90% of them appearing once. These data are taken from a study of blood T cell repertoires in COVID-19.

The chain carries TRBV7-8 and TRBJ2-2, with a weak D call TRBD1 (6 bases). The TCR comes from a woman aged 55 to 70 with COVID-19, enrolled during active disease. The specimen was peripheral blood. The CDR3 sequence is CASSVLGQNTGELFF. CDR3 sequence (DNA): TGTGCCAGCAGCGTACTGGGACAGAACACCGGGGAGCTGTTTTTT.